Below, 18 T cell receptor beta chains from the same sample are listed, as sequenced in a study of cytomegalovirus exposure and HLA in healthy donors. The PCR employed 60 Vbeta primers together with 13 Jbeta primers. The table came from immunoSEQ multiplex PCR; TCRdb's copy has only in-frame clones and leaves some out. This table has 95,000 to 100,000 clones, 76% appearing once. Sequenced sample: PBMCs. The origin of the receptors is a man aged 35 to 55 in good health and CMV-seronegative.

The J gene is TRBJ2-2, the V gene TRBV19, with TRBD1 matching 8 bases. CDR3 length equals 14 residues. Germline V CDR1 and CDR2: LNHDA, SQIVND (reference sequence). J was trimmed by 2 bases and V by 6 bases; bases with no gene match: 2. The CDR3 protein is CASRDRANTGELFF. Here the CDR3 DNA reads TGTGCCAGTAGGGACAGGGCAAACACCGGGGAGCTGTTTTTT. Full variable domain (rest looked up from reference TRBV19 and TRBJ2-2): DGGITQSPKYLFRKEGQNVTLSCEQNLNHDAMYWYRQDPGQGLRLIYYSQIVNDFQKGDIAEGYSVSREKKESFPLTVTSAQKNPTAFYLCASRDRANTGELFFGEGSRLTVL.

The chain employs TRBV5-6 and TRBJ2-7; unclear D gene. CDR1 and CDR2 (germline): SGHDT, YYEEEE. This CDR3 spans 12 amino acids. V dropped 4 bases and J dropped 6 bases, with 11 bases sitting between them. The CDR3 reads CASSRPGSEQYV. The CDR3 coding sequence is TGTGCCAGCAGCCGTCCCGGGTCCGAGCAGTACGTC.

The rearrangement uses TRBV6-1 and TRBJ1-2; D uncertain. This CDR3 is built from 12 residues. The germline V gene encodes CDR1 MNHNS and CDR2 SASEGT. V shed 8 bases and J shed 7 bases, with 14 bases lying between them. Written as DNA, the CDR3 is TGTGCCAGCTCGCGACTTACGGTTGGCTACACCTTC. Protein: CASSRLTVGYTF.

The V and J genes are TRBV6-5 and TRBJ2-5; 14 bases fit TRBD2. CDR1 MNHEY and CDR2 SVGAGI come from the germline V gene. The CDR3 extends over 15 amino acids. V trimming: 5 bases; J trimming: 4 bases; junction bases outside the gene matches: 3. The CDR3 loop reads CASSNGLAGGETQYF. The DNA for the CDR3 is TGTGCCAGCAGTAACGGACTAGCGGGGGGAGAGACCCAGTACTTC.

The chain couples TRBV6-7 to TRBJ1-1, with a tentative D call TRBD1 (6 bases). TRBV6-7 falls under the ORF class, with uncertain function. The CDR3 totals 14 residues. Deletions cut 7 bases from V and 3 bases from J, with 15 bases between. The CDR3 region has the DNA TGTGCCAGCAAGAGGACAGCCACCCACACTGAAGCTTTCTTT. This codes for CASKRTATHTEAFF.

The chain recombines TRBV6-1 with TRBJ1-5; 7 bases map to TRBD1. V shed 1 base, J shed 7 bases, and the junction held 4 bases outside the gene matches. The germline CDR1 and CDR2 sequences are MNHNS and SASEGT. The CDR3 totals 14 residues. CDR3 loop: CASSEGQGVQPQHF. CDR3 bases: TGTGCCAGCAGTGAAGGGCAGGGGGTACAGCCCCAGCATTTT.

About this clone itself: At one end, the junction sequence differs from germline, possibly due to a read error. The rearrangement joins TRBV6-4 to TRBJ1-2; possibly TRBD1 for D (5 bases). The germline CDR1 and CDR2 sequences are MRHNA and SNTAGT. The CDR3 is 15 residues long. DNA for the CDR3: TGTGCCAGCAGTGACGAGGCAGGGAAGAACTACGGCTACACCTTC. Protein: CASSDEAGKNYGYTF.

This chain connects TRBV5-1 to TRBJ1-3, with D perhaps TRBD1 (5 bases). Germline V gene data show CDR1 as SGHRS and CDR2 as YFSETQ. V was trimmed by 4 bases and J by 8 bases, leaving 13 bases between them. This CDR3 region has 13 residues. The CDR3 reads CASSLGGEHTIYF. The CDR3 nucleotides are TGCGCCAGCAGCCTCGGGGGAGAGCACACCATATATTTT.

This clone was observed a few times. The genes are TRBV19 and TRBJ1-1, with 8 bases matching TRBD1. V was clipped by 5 bases and J by 0 bases; unmatched bases: 8. The length of the CDR3 is 16 residues. The germline CDR1 and CDR2 sequences are LNHDA and SQIVND (reference sequence). CDR3 DNA sequence: TGTGCCAGTAGTCTGGACAGGGTGAAATTGAACACTGAAGCTTTCTTT. Translation: CASSLDRVKLNTEAFF. Based on the CDR3 plus reference TRBV19 and TRBJ1-1, the full variable domain is DGGITQSPKYLFRKEGQNVTLSCEQNLNHDAMYWYRQDPGQGLRLIYYSQIVNDFQKGDIAEGYSVSREKKESFPLTVTSAQKNPTAFYLCASSLDRVKLNTEAFFGQGTRLTVV.

The V gene is TRBV10-3, the J gene TRBJ2-5, with D possibly matching TRBD1 (6 bases). V shed 2 bases and J shed 4 bases, with 14 bases lying between them. Germline V gene data show CDR1 as ENHRY and CDR2 as SYGVKD. There are 15 residues in the CDR3. As DNA, the CDR3 is TGTGCCATCAGTGAGCTGCAGGGGCCGCGAGAGACCCAGTACTTC. As protein: CAISELQGPRETQYF.

V usage is TRBV29-1 and J usage is TRBJ2-5; TRBD1 might be the D (5 bases). Germline-derived CDR1 and CDR2 are SQVTM and ANQGSEA. Trimming shortened V by 4 bases and J by 2 bases, and 11 bases separated the two germline ends. The CDR3 contains 13 residues. This chain's CDR3 is CSVVRDPQETQYF. Here the CDR3 DNA reads TGCAGCGTTGTCAGGGATCCTCAAGAGACCCAGTACTTC.

The chain is built from TRBV2 and TRBJ1-3; D not certain. Germline lookup yields CDR1 SNHLY and CDR2 FYNNEI. The CDR3 consists of 18 residues. V lost 3 bases and J lost 3, with 21 bases in between. This CDR3 reads CASSDSNKPGTDGNTIYF. In DNA, the CDR3 is TGTGCCAGCAGTGACTCTAACAAGCCGGGAACGGATGGAAACACCATATATTTT.

The V gene is TRBV11-2, the J gene TRBJ1-1; no firm D call. The CDR3 length is 13 residues. In germline, CDR1 is SGHAT, CDR2 FQNNGV. V lost 2 bases to trimming and J lost 4 bases, with 8 bases between them. In DNA, the CDR3 is TGTGCCAGCAGCTTACGGGGTGCCACTGAAGCTTTCTTT. Protein product: CASSLRGATEAFF.

V usage is TRBV2 and J usage is TRBJ2-3, with 9 nucleotides matching TRBD1. Germline CDR1 is SNHLY and CDR2 is FYNNEI. The CDR3 covers 15 residues. The ends lost 1 base at V and 5 bases at J; junction bases unmatched: 4. CDR3 sequence reads: CASSEGDRAGDTQYF. CDR3 nucleotides: TGTGCCAGCAGTGAAGGGGACAGGGCGGGAGATACGCAGTATTTT.

The chain is built from TRBV10-1 and TRBJ2-1; perhaps TRBD1 as D (6 bases). V was pared by 4 bases and J by 2 bases, with 12 bases between. Germline V gene lookup returns CDR1 WNHNN and CDR2 SYGVQD (reference sequence). CDR3 size: 15 residues. CDR3 protein: CASSGGQGAYNEQFF. Here the CDR3 DNA reads TGCGCCAGCAGTGGGGGGCAAGGAGCCTACAATGAGCAGTTCTTC.

The rearrangement links TRBV28 to TRBJ1-1; 8 bases map to TRBD1. The CDR3 is 16 amino acids. Germline V gene lookup returns CDR1 MDHEN and CDR2 SYDVKM. With 6 bases clipped from V and 4 bases from J, the junction kept 13 bases outside the gene matches. CDR3 amino acids: CASRFDQGAGITEAFF. CDR3 nucleotide sequence: TGTGCCAGCAGGTTCGACCAGGGGGCCGGAATCACTGAAGCTTTCTTT.

The chain combines TRBV7-9 with TRBJ1-1; D gene uncertain. Germline CDR1 and CDR2: SEHNR and FQNEAQ (reference sequence). V gave up 0 bases and J gave up 3 bases, with 14 bases separating them. This CDR3 is built from 16 residues. CDR3 bases: TGTGCCAGCAGCTTAGCGCCCGGGATCCGAGACACTGAAGCTTTCTTT. Its protein product is CASSLAPGIRDTEAFF. Full variable domain (rest looked up from reference TRBV7-9 and TRBJ1-1): DTGVSQNPRHKITKRGQNVTFRCDPISEHNRLYWYRQTLGQGPEFLTYFQNEAQLEKSRLLSDRFSAERPKGSFSTLEIQRTEQGDSAMYLCASSLAPGIRDTEAFFGQGTRLTVV.

The V and J genes are TRBV10-2 and TRBJ1-4; unclear D gene. CDR1 is WSHSY, CDR2 SAAADI, per germline. V lost 5 bases and J lost 8, with 6 bases in between. This CDR3 region has 11 residues. The CDR3 is CASSTAEKLFF. As DNA, the CDR3 is TGCGCCAGCAGTACTGCGGAAAAACTGTTTTTT.